The rows below give T cell receptor beta chains drawn from one sample of a study of beta chain features in type 1 diabetes. This table comes from immunoSEQ multiplex PCR, and its TCRdb copy is limited to in-frame clones, with some not included. The data hold about 150,000 clones, with about 9.1% observed a single time. Sequenced: central memory CD4+ T cells from blood. All receptors come from a woman between 18 and 30 years old in good health. CDR3s include the opening cysteine and the closing phenylalanine or tryptophan. The order of the fields is D gene, clone size, V gene, J gene, CDR3 DNA, CDR3 protein. A D gene is named only where the DNA matches it firmly. Clone size, where shown, is once, few, many, or a class for clones that have expanded.

>TRBD2|.|TRBV4-3|TRBJ2-7
TGCGCCAGCAGCCAAGTTTCTAGCGGGTTCCAGTACTTC
CASSQVSSGFQYF
>TRBD2|.|TRBV4-2|TRBJ2-3
TGTGCCAGCAGCCTTAGAGGGGCTTGGGAGGGGACAGATACGCAGTATTTT
CASSLRGAWEGTDTQYF
>TRBD1|.|TRBV19|TRBJ2-3
TGTGCCAGCGGGACAGGGACCCGAAATACGCAGTATTTT
CASGTGTRNTQYF
>.|.|TRBV5-1|TRBJ2-7
TGCGCCAGCAGTCCGGGACAAGAAACCTACGAGCAGTACTTC
CASSPGQETYEQYF
>TRBD2|.|TRBV27|TRBJ2-1
TGTGCCAGCAGTTTCGGGACTAGCGGGGGAAACCCCTACAATGAGCAGTTCTTC
CASSFGTSGGNPYNEQFF
>.|few|TRBV29-1|TRBJ2-7
TGCAGCGTTGTTTACGGGAGCCGGTACGAGCAGTACTTC
CSVVYGSRYEQYF
>.|few|TRBV6-1|TRBJ1-1
TGTGCCAGCGCTTGGGGGCGGAACACTGAAGCTTTCTTT
CASAWGRNTEAFF
>TRBD2|few|TRBV5-1|TRBJ2-2
TGCGCCAGCAGCTCTCTAGCGGGAGGGCTAACCGGGGAGCTGTTTTTT
CASSSLAGGLTGELFF
>.|many|TRBV7-2|TRBJ1-4
TGTGCCAGCAGCTTATTGGTGTGGGGGGAGGCGACTAATGAAAAACTGTTTTTT
CASSLLVWGEATNEKLFF
>TRBD2|.|TRBV7-2|TRBJ2-7
TGTGCCAGCAGCTTCTCCATAGCGGGGGCCTTCTACGAGCAGTACTTC
CASSFSIAGAFYEQYF
>TRBD1|few|TRBV11-1|TRBJ2-5
TGTGCCAGCAGCCCGGGACAGGGGGAGACCCAGTACTTC
CASSPGQGETQYF
>.|.|TRBV7-8|TRBJ1-2
TGTGCCAGCAGCTTATACCCTGGGGCAGCTAACTATGGCTACACCTTC
CASSLYPGAANYGYTF
>.|.|TRBV4-1|TRBJ2-5
TGCGCCAGCAGCCTGACACACCAAGAGACCCAGTACTTC
CASSLTHQETQYF
>TRBD2|few|TRBV7-2|TRBJ2-1
TGTGCCAGCAGCCCCCAAGCCCACGGTCGGGGGGGTGAGCAGTTCTTC
CASSPQAHGRGGEQFF
>TRBD1|few|TRBV11-2|TRBJ1-2
TGTGCCAGCAGCTTTGGGACAGGGGGAGGCTATGGCTACACCTTC
CASSFGTGGGYGYTF
>TRBD2|few|TRBV5-1|TRBJ2-2
TGCGCCAGCAGCTTGTCTAGCGGGGGCATGACCGGGGAGCTGTTTTTT
CASSLSSGGMTGELFF
>.|.|TRBV7-9|TRBJ2-7
TGTGCCAGCAGCACTGTCCCATACGAGCAGTACTTC
CASSTVPYEQYF
>TRBD1|.|TRBV19|TRBJ2-1
TGTGCCAGTAGTACCTCCGGGACAGGGGGTTTAGGTGAGCAGTTCTTC
CASSTSGTGGLGEQFF
>TRBD1|few|TRBV7-9|TRBJ2-3
TGTGCCAGCAGCCCAGGACAGGGTAAAAATACGCAGTATTTT
CASSPGQGKNTQYF
>TRBD1|many|TRBV29-1|TRBJ2-7
TGCAGCGTTGTGGGACAGGGTGGCGACGAGCAGTACTTC
CSVVGQGGDEQYF
>.|.|TRBV6-5|TRBJ2-5
TGTGCCAGCAGTCGGGACTCAGGGGAGACCCAGTACTTC
CASSRDSGETQYF
>.|few|TRBV4-3|TRBJ2-5
TGCGCCAGCAGCCACAGGGAGACCCAGTACTTC
CASSHRETQYF
>.|once|TRBV11-3|TRBJ2-7
TGTGCCAGCAGCTCACTGGGGCTGGTGGGCTACGAGCAGTACTTC
CASSSLGLVGYEQYF
>.|.|TRBV6-5|TRBJ1-3
TGTGCCAGCGGCCAGGGGACTGGAAACACCATATATTTT
CASGQGTGNTIYF
>TRBD1|few|TRBV18|TRBJ1-6
TGTGCCAGCTCACCGTACACAGGGGGCCGGAATTCACCCCTCCACTTT
CASSPYTGGRNSPLHF
>TRBD2|.|TRBV30|TRBJ2-3
TGTGCTGTGATAGCGGGAAGCACAGATACGCAGTATTTT
CAVIAGSTDTQYF
>TRBD1|few|TRBV27|TRBJ1-1
TGTGCCAGCAGTCCCGACAGGGGAATAGGGATGAACACTGAAGCTTTCTTT
CASSPDRGIGMNTEAFF
>.|few|TRBV18|TRBJ1-2
TGTGCCAGCTCACTCCAAGACAGGCCCCACGGTGGCTACACCTTC
CASSLQDRPHGGYTF
>TRBD1|few|TRBV2|TRBJ2-5
TGTGCCACGGGGACAGTGGGAGAGACCCAGTACTTC
CATGTVGETQYF
>TRBD1|few|TRBV11-2|TRBJ1-5
TGTGCCAGCAGCTTCGGGGACAGGGGGTGGAATCAGCCCCAGCATTTT
CASSFGDRGWNQPQHF
>.|.|TRBV29-1|TRBJ1-2
TGCAGCGTTACAGGAGGGTATGGCTACACCTTC
CSVTGGYGYTF
>.|.|TRBV4-2|TRBJ1-3
TGTGCCAGCAGCCAAGAAAACTCTTACTCTGGAAACACCATATATTTT
CASSQENSYSGNTIYF
>.|few|TRBV11-3|TRBJ2-5
TGTGCCAGCAGCTTAGCTAAAGAGACCCAGTACTTC
CASSLAKETQYF
>TRBD1|.|TRBV11-2|TRBJ1-2
TGTGCCAGCAGCGCCTGGGACAGGGGTGGCTACACCTTC
CASSAWDRGGYTF
>.|.|TRBV19|TRBJ2-7
TGTGCCAGTAGTACCGTACCATCAGGGTCGGGGCAGTACTTC
CASSTVPSGSGQYF
>TRBD2|once|TRBV7-2|TRBJ2-3
TGTGCCAGCAGCTTAGGGGCGGGTGCGGGGGGGACGCAGTATTTT
CASSLGAGAGGTQYF
>.|few|TRBV2|TRBJ1-1
TGTGCCAGCACACAGGACGGGAACACTGAAGCTTTCTTT
CASTQDGNTEAFF
>.|.|TRBV7-3|TRBJ2-1
TGTGCCAGCAGCTTAAACGTTCGGGGGAGCTCCTACAATGAGCAGTTCTTC
CASSLNVRGSSYNEQFF
>.|few|TRBV30|TRBJ1-3
TGTGCCTGGAGTACTTCTGGAAACACCATATATTTT
CAWSTSGNTIYF
>TRBD1|.|TRBV5-1|TRBJ1-1
TGCGCCAGCAGCTTGCCAGGGGGCGGAATGAACACTGAAGCTTTCTTT
CASSLPGGGMNTEAFF
>TRBD1|.|TRBV19|TRBJ1-2
TGTGCCAGTAGCATGGACAGGGATGGGGGTGGCTACACCTTC
CASSMDRDGGGYTF
>.|few|TRBV10-2|TRBJ2-7
TGCGCCAGCAGTGAGATAAGGACAGCCTTCTCCTACGAGCAGTACTTC
CASSEIRTAFSYEQYF
>.|many|TRBV6-6|TRBJ2-7
TGTGCCAGCAGTGCATCGGGGATCTACGAGCAGTACTTC
CASSASGIYEQYF
>.|.|TRBV14|TRBJ2-1
TGTGCCAGCAGCCGCGGCGGTTTACCCTACAATGAGCAGTTCTTC
CASSRGGLPYNEQFF
>TRBD2|few|TRBV7-9|TRBJ2-1
TGTGCCAGCAGCTTAACAAAGCGGGGGGGCGATGAGCAGTTCTTC
CASSLTKRGGDEQFF
>TRBD1|.|TRBV7-2|TRBJ1-3
TGTGCCAGCAGCTTGGACAGGGCTGGAAACACCATATATTTT
CASSLDRAGNTIYF
>.|many|TRBV14|TRBJ2-7
TGTGCCAGCAGCCAAACCTGGACATCCTACGAGCAGTACTTC
CASSQTWTSYEQYF
>TRBD1|.|TRBV6-1|TRBJ2-5
TGTGCCAGCAGCCTCGGGACAGGGATTGAGACCCAGTACTTC
CASSLGTGIETQYF
>TRBD1|.|TRBV27|TRBJ2-7
TGTGCCAGCAGTGACAGGGGGGTCACCTACGAGCAGTACTTC
CASSDRGVTYEQYF
>TRBD1|few|TRBV2|TRBJ1-5
TGTGCCAGCAGAACCCCTAAGGCACAGGGGGCTCATCAGCCCCAGCATTTT
CASRTPKAQGAHQPQHF
>.|.|TRBV2|TRBJ2-3
TGTGCCAGCAGGGGGCCCGAACCCACAGATACGCAGTATTTT
CASRGPEPTDTQYF
>TRBD2|few|TRBV2|TRBJ2-1
TGTGCCAGCTTGATGACTAGCGGGTCCAATGAGCAGTTCTTC
CASLMTSGSNEQFF
>.|few|TRBV7-9|TRBJ2-1
TGTGCCAGCAGCTTAGTATCCTACAATGAGCAGTTCTTC
CASSLVSYNEQFF
>.|.|TRBV27|TRBJ1-2
TGTGCCAGCAGTTTCGGGGGGGCGGGTGGCTACACCTTC
CASSFGGAGGYTF